Shown below are 5 T cell receptor beta chains from a single sample sequenced in a study of identical twins (dated by TCRdb to 2015 to 2016). The library was prepared using 5' RACE. TCRdb names Illumina HiSeq 2000 as the instrument used. TCRdb cleaned the public reads at Q25 with fastp, built clones with MiXCR and kept in-frame beta chains. Here each entry gathers all rows of one CDR3 protein and keeps the most common genes and DNA. The sample table contains approximately 700,000 distinct CDR3 sequences; only one count was recorded for 18% of them. The ten largest clones capture around 12% of the sample. These data also featured in a second study, about T cells expressing NK-cell markers.

Input material: PBMCs. These receptors were collected from a woman younger than 30 in good health.

The gene calls are TRBV5-5 and TRBJ2-3; TRBD2 agrees at 8 bases. Germline V gives CDR1 SGHKS, CDR2 YYEKEE (reference sequence). CDR3 length equals 15 residues. Trimming took 4 bases from V and 4 from J; bases not matched to a gene: 8. As DNA, the CDR3 is TGTGCCAGCAGCCCGTCCCAAGCGGGGGCAGATACGCAGTATTTT. It encodes CASSPSQAGADTQYF.

The chain links TRBV6-5 to TRBJ1-2; tentatively, D is TRBD1 (5 bases). Germline-derived CDR1 and CDR2 are MNHEY and SVGAGI. CDR3 length: 15 residues. Trimming took off 0 bases at V and 9 bases at J, with 17 bases between the two ends. The CDR3 region has the DNA TGTGCCAGCAGTTACTCGATACAGGTCCCCGGGAGCTACACCTTC. Translating it yields CASSYSIQVPGSYTF.

The chain recombines TRBV7-9 with TRBJ2-3; D is perhaps TRBD1 or TRBD2 (5 bases each). The CDR3 contains 17 residues. Germline values: CDR1 SEHNR, CDR2 FQNEAQ (reference sequence). The V gene lost 5 bases and the J gene lost 0 bases, with 18 bases spanning the gap. CDR3 DNA sequence: TGTGCCAGCAGCCAAATCCCTACGGGGCCCAGCACAGATACGCAGTATTTT. Translating it yields CASSQIPTGPSTDTQYF.

The chain links TRBV20-1 to TRBJ2-1, with D unresolved. The CDR3 totals 12 residues. The V gene lost 1 base and the J gene lost 8 bases, with 9 bases spanning the gap. Per the germline V gene, CDR1 is DFQATT and CDR2 is SNEGSKA (reference sequence). The CDR3, as DNA: TGCAGTGCTAGAGTTTACACCGATGAGCAGTTCTTC. Protein: CSARVYTDEQFF.

V is TRBV6-2 or TRBV6-3 and J is TRBJ2-7; 8 bases fit TRBD2. CDR1 is MNHEY, CDR2 SVGEGT, per germline. The CDR3 has 14 amino acids. The V segment lost 2 bases and the J segment 3 bases; nucleotides outside the gene matches: 3. The CDR3 DNA reads TGTGCCAGCAGTTACGTTGGGACTAGCTACGAGCAGTACTTC. The encoded protein is CASSYVGTSYEQYF.